The 14 T cell receptor beta chains reported below all come from one sample, sequenced in a study of OX40 agonist ivuxolimab in advanced cancers. Repertoires were generated with immunoSEQ multiplex PCR, while TCRdb's copy carries only in-frame clones and drops some. The data contain 60,000 to 85,000 clones, 85% to 90% of them singletons. The material sequenced was CD4+ or CD8+ T cells sorted from blood, taken in a trial of the OX40 agonist ivuxolimab. These receptor sequences come from an adult with an advanced solid tumor such as melanoma, head and neck, liver or kidney cancer.

The chain joins TRBV7-2 to TRBJ1-1, with D maybe TRBD1 (6 bases). Trimming took off 6 bases at V and 1 base at J, with 9 bases between the two ends. The CDR3 loop spans 13 amino acids. Germline V lookup: CDR1 SGHTA, CDR2 FQGNSA. CDR3 nucleotides: TGTGCCAGCAGTACAGGGCGGAACACTGAAGCTTTCTTT. This codes for CASSTGRNTEAFF.

This chain uses TRBV28 with TRBJ1-2; 7 bases are shared with TRBD1. The germline gives CDR1 MDHEN, CDR2 SYDVKM. V lost 5 bases and J lost 2; bases outside the gene matches: 8. The length of the CDR3 is 15 residues. The DNA for the CDR3 is TGTGCCAGCAGTCCGACAGGGTGGGGCAACTATGGCTACACCTTC. This translates into CASSPTGWGNYGYTF.

Only a few counts were recorded for this clone. V is TRBV2 and J is TRBJ1-2; D might be TRBD1 (6 bases). V lost 5 bases to trimming and J lost 5 bases, with 12 bases between them. Germline V lookup: CDR1 SNHLY, CDR2 FYNNEI. This CDR3 is built from 13 residues. The CDR3 DNA reads as TGTGCCAGCAGTTTCAACAGGGCTTATGGCTACACCTTC. Its translation: CASSFNRAYGYTF.

This rearrangement joins TRBV11-3 to TRBJ1-1; tentative D call: TRBD1 (6 bases). There are 14 residues in the CDR3. CDR1 and CDR2 from the germline V gene are SGHNT and YENEEA. Trimming stripped 4 bases from V and 0 bases from J, with 9 bases between. CDR3: CASSSGDVNTEAFF. In DNA form, the CDR3 reads TGTGCCAGCAGCTCAGGGGATGTGAACACTGAAGCTTTCTTT.

This clone is labeled medium-sized. The rearrangement uses TRBV5-6 and TRBJ2-1; D ambiguous. CDR3 size: 12 residues. In germline, CDR1 is SGHDT, CDR2 YYEEEE. V lost 2 bases, J lost 12 bases, and 12 bases lay in between. The CDR3 coding sequence is TGTGCCAGCAGCTTTTCGCGACTTGGGCAGTTCTTC. This codes for CASSFSRLGQFF.

In its sample, this clone was seen once. The chain combines TRBV18 with TRBJ1-1, with TRBD1 matching over 7 bases. This CDR3 region has 15 residues. Losses at the gene ends were 6 bases for V and 2 bases for J; bases not matched to a gene: 9. Germline V gene sequence: CDR1 KGHSH, CDR2 LQKENI. The chain's CDR3 is CASSAEQGSNTEAFF. For the CDR3, the DNA is TGTGCCAGCTCGGCCGAACAGGGGTCAAACACTGAAGCTTTCTTT. Together with reference TRBV18 and TRBJ1-1, the CDR3 gives the full variable domain: NAGVMQNPRHLVRRRGQEARLRCSPMKGHSHVYWYRQLPEEGLKFMVYLQKENIIDESGMPKERFSAEFPKEGPSILRIQQVVRGDSAAYFCASSAEQGSNTEAFFGQGTRLTVV.

For this clone: The same CDR3 is also encoded by other DNA sequences in this sample. The J gene is TRBJ2-3, the V gene TRBV18; D is undetermined. The germline CDR1 and CDR2 sequences are KGHSH and LQKENI. CDR3 size: 12 residues. V was clipped by 3 bases and J by 1 base, with 2 bases between them. The CDR3: CASSPGTDTQYF. The CDR3 DNA is TGTGCCAGCTCACCGGGCACAGATACGCAGTATTTT.

The rearrangement links TRBV6-4 to TRBJ2-2; 9 nucleotides line up with TRBD2. The CDR3 extends over 15 amino acids. Trimming removed 6 bases from V and 5 bases from J; junction bases left unmatched: 7. Germline V gene sequence: CDR1 MRHNA, CDR2 SNTAGT. The CDR3 loop reads CASRAGTSITGELFF. In DNA, the CDR3 is TGTGCCAGCAGAGCCGGGACTAGCATTACCGGGGAGCTGTTTTTT.

The V and J genes are TRBV5-4 and TRBJ1-1; D not resolved. CDR1 and CDR2 (germline): SGHNT, YYREEE (reference sequence). Trimming shortened V by 6 bases and J by 2 bases, and 14 bases separated the two germline ends. The CDR3 length is 14 residues. The CDR3 nucleotides read TGTGCCAGCAACCCGGACGGCACTAACACTGAAGCTTTCTTT. It encodes CASNPDGTNTEAFF. Based on the CDR3 plus reference TRBV5-4 and TRBJ1-1, the full variable domain is ETGVTQSPTHLIKTRGQQVTLRCSSQSGHNTVSWYQQALGQGPQFIFQYYREEENGRGNFPPRFSGLQFPNYSSELNVNALELDDSALYLCASNPDGTNTEAFFGQGTRLTVV.

The V gene is TRBV12-5, the J gene TRBJ2-1; D uncertain. Germline V gene data show CDR1 as LGHNT and CDR2 as FRNRAP. V was clipped by 0 bases and J by 0 bases, with 9 bases between them. There are 16 residues in the CDR3. The CDR3 nucleotides are TGTGCTAGTGGTTTGGTACTGAAGAGCTCCTACAATGAGCAGTTCTTC. It translates to CASGLVLKSSYNEQFF.

This chain links TRBV15 with TRBJ2-3; the D is unclear. Trimming stripped 0 bases from V and 2 bases from J, with 9 bases between. The CDR3 covers 15 residues. Germline loops: CDR1 LNHNV, CDR2 YYDKDF (reference sequence). The CDR3 loop is CATSREWETTDTQYF. The CDR3 DNA is TGTGCCACCAGCAGAGAATGGGAAACCACAGATACGCAGTATTTT.

The chain joins TRBV5-6 to TRBJ2-5, with 10 positions matching TRBD2. Germline CDR1 SGHDT, CDR2 YYEEEE. Trimming cost V 0 bases and J 4 bases; bases outside gene matches: 6. This CDR3 spans 16 amino acids. CDR3 residues: CASSLVSAGGRETQYF. CDR3 coding DNA: TGTGCCAGCAGCTTGGTCTCAGCGGGGGGGCGAGAGACCCAGTACTTC.

This sequence joins TRBV9 and TRBJ1-1; D uncertain. This CDR3 is built from 13 residues. The V and J ends lost 3 bases and 0 bases respectively, with 6 bases between them. CDR1 and CDR2 (germline): SGDLS, YYNGEE. This chain's CDR3 is CASSALLNTEAFF. CDR3 sequence (DNA): TGTGCCAGCAGCGCGCTACTGAACACTGAAGCTTTCTTT. Combining the CDR3 with reference TRBV9 and TRBJ1-1 gives the whole variable domain DSGVTQTPKHLITATGQRVTLRCSPRSGDLSVYWYQQSLDQGLQFLIQYYNGEERAKGNILERFSAQQFPDLHSELNLSSLELGDSALYFCASSALLNTEAFFGQGTRLTVV.

This clone was found once. J is TRBJ2-5 and V is TRBV29-1, with 9 nucleotides matching TRBD2. CDR1 and CDR2 from the germline V gene are SQVTM and ANQGSEA. The V and J ends lost 7 bases and 4 bases, in that order; junction bases with no gene match: 10. The CDR3 sequence is 14 residues long. The CDR3 region is CSALAGSVGETQYF. The CDR3 nucleotides read TGCAGCGCCCTAGCGGGATCGGTAGGAGAGACCCAGTACTTC. The whole variable domain, filled in from reference TRBV29-1 and TRBJ2-5, reads SAVISQKPSRDICQRGTSLTIQCQVDSQVTMMFWYRQQPGQSLTLIATANQGSEATYESGFVIDKFPISRPNLTFSTLTVSNMSPEDSSIYLCSALAGSVGETQYFGPGTRLLVL.